This T cell receptor (beta chain) originates from a study of blood T cell repertoires in COVID-19. J was trimmed by 7 bases and V by 3 bases; bases with no gene match: 15. CDR3 size: 17 residues. The germline V gene has CDR1 MDHEN and CDR2 SYDVKM. Data came from immunoSEQ multiplex PCR; TCRdb stores just in-frame clones and leaves some out. The top ten clones hold under 3.5% of a sample with approximately 150,000 clones, 84% of them seen once. The chain recombines TRBV28 with TRBJ2-1; 7 bases are shared with TRBD1. Sample: peripheral blood. The TCR comes from a woman older than 75 with COVID-19, enrolled during active disease. Here the CDR3 DNA reads TGTGCCAGCAGTTTCCCACAGGGGATGGGTGTTACGAATGAGCAGTTCTTC. Amino acid sequence: CASSFPQGMGVTNEQFF.